This TCR beta chain comes out of a study of shared clonotypes between healthy human individuals. Study summary: Researchers assigned three CD4 naive, three CD4 memory, two CD8 naive and one CD8 memory plate to each donor. General observations from the study: With several donors compared, approximately 5% of naive CD4 clonotypes were shared.

The CDR3 has 14 residues. Germline V gene lookup returns CDR1 SGHRS and CDR2 YFSETQ. V dropped 7 bases and J dropped 8 bases, with 21 bases sitting between them. Assay used: immunoSEQ multiplex PCR; TCRdb lists only in-frame clones, some missing. This repertoire shows 2 million to 2.5 million clones, about nine tenths found once; its top ten account for around 0.4%. Investigators divided CD4+ cells into CD45RA+ naive and CD45RA-negative memory subsets. In the case of this clone: Its antigen is not known.

J is TRBJ1-2 and V is TRBV5-1; TRBD1 might be the D (5 bases). The specimen was naive CD4+ T cells from PBMCs. The subset denotes: CD45RA+ positively selected. This TCR came from a man younger than 30 in good health. Some clones in this sample may be carry-over from other donors' samples. This chain's CDR3 is CASGLGTGVVGYTF. The CDR3 coding sequence is TGCGCCAGCGGCCTCGGGACGGGGGTTGTGGGCTACACCTTC.